These 23 T cell receptor beta chains were sequenced from one sample in a study of T-cell reconstitution after alpha-beta-depleted transplantation in children. Using unique molecular identifiers, the investigators prepared the TCRbeta library. TCRdb re-called the PCR reads with MiXCR, one entry per CDR3 protein. Of about 200,000 distinct CDR3 sequences in the sample, approximately 6.9% were seen once. Sequencing was performed on PBMCs, taken before TCRalphabeta/CD19-depleted stem cell transplant. Every receptor here comes from a boy aged 2-15 years with acute lymphoblastic leukemia, due to receive a stem cell transplant.

The table lists this clonotype with a few counts. The chain joins TRBV7-2 to TRBJ2-2; either TRBD1 or TRBD2 may supply D (5 bases each). The CDR3 consists of 15 residues. V lost 6 bases to trimming and J lost 1 base, with 12 bases between them. CDR1 and CDR2 (germline): SGHTA, FQGNSA. CDR3 DNA sequence: TGTGCCAGCAGGTCGGGACGGCTGAACACCGGGGAGCTGTTTTTT. It specifies CASRSGRLNTGELFF.

V usage is TRBV5-4 and J usage is TRBJ2-7, with a weak D call TRBD2 (5 bases). The germline V gene encodes CDR1 SGHNT and CDR2 YYREEE (reference sequence). The length of the CDR3 is 15 residues. The ends were cut back, 4 bases at V and 3 bases at J, with 17 bases in the middle. This CDR3 reads CASSPNREGRYEQYF. DNA for the CDR3: TGTGCCAGCAGCCCGAACCGGGAAGGTCGCTACGAGCAGTACTTC. Based on the CDR3 plus reference TRBV5-4 and TRBJ2-7, the full variable domain is ETGVTQSPTHLIKTRGQQVTLRCSSQSGHNTVSWYQQALGQGPQFIFQYYREEENGRGNFPPRFSGLQFPNYSSELNVNALELDDSALYLCASSPNREGRYEQYFGPGTRLTVT.

This clonotype was seen repeatedly, ten times or more. The chain is built from TRBV29-1 and TRBJ2-1; D may be TRBD1 (5 bases). The ends were cut back, 7 bases at V and 4 bases at J, with 17 bases in the middle. Looked up from germline, CDR1 is SQVTM and CDR2 is ANQGSEA. The CDR3 has 14 amino acids. The CDR3 loop reads CSAWVQVNYNEQFF. As DNA, the CDR3 is TGCAGCGCTTGGGTACAGGTGAATTACAATGAGCAGTTCTTC.

The J gene is TRBJ2-2, the V gene TRBV21-1; TRBD2, the table's D call, was not compared with the DNA. TRBV21-1 is flagged as a pseudogene. The CDR3 is made up of 18 amino acids. The CDR3 coding sequence is TGTGCCAGCAGCAATTTATATAGGACTAGCGGGCTATCTGGGGAGCTGTTTTTT. Its translation is CASSNLYRTSGLSGELFF.

This clonotype was seen at least ten times. The chain has TRBV4-2 and TRBJ2-7; D not certain. V dropped 6 bases and J dropped 2 bases, with 11 bases sitting between them. Germline CDR1 and CDR2: LGHNA and YNFKEQ. The CDR3 runs 13 residues. This CDR3 reads CASRAGPAYEQYF. As DNA, the CDR3 is TGTGCCAGCAGGGCCGGGCCAGCCTACGAGCAGTACTTC.

V is TRBV29-1 and J is TRBJ2-1; D possibly corresponds to TRBD2 (5 bases). Germline V lookup: CDR1 SQVTM, CDR2 ANQGSEA. The length of the CDR3 is 13 residues. Between the trimmed V and J ends, which lost 7 bases and 4 bases, there was a span of 14 bases. CDR3 in DNA: TGCAGCGGAGAAGGCGGGTCGTACAATGAGCAGTTCTTC. Protein sequence: CSGEGGSYNEQFF.

This clonotype appeared many times. The chain is built from TRBV29-1 and TRBJ1-1; 9 bases line up with TRBD1. Germline V gives CDR1 SQVTM, CDR2 ANQGSEA. Trimming at V came to 5 bases and at J to 4 bases, leaving 5 bases not matched to a gene. The length of the CDR3 is 13 residues. Here the CDR3 DNA reads TGCAGCGTTAAAACAGGGGGCATCACTGAAGCTTTCTTT. Its protein product is CSVKTGGITEAFF.

Many counts were recorded for this clonotype. The chain has TRBV28 and TRBJ2-1; 8 bases line up with TRBD2. CDR1 is MDHEN and CDR2 is SYDVKM in the germline V gene. CDR3 length: 12 residues. Losses at the gene ends were 7 bases for V and 4 bases for J; bases not matched to a gene: 0. The chain's CDR3 is CASKRGYNEQFF. CDR3 coding DNA: TGTGCCAGCAAGCGGGGGTACAATGAGCAGTTCTTC.

This clonotype was picked up many times. The chain recombines TRBV5-1 with TRBJ2-7; 12 bases fit TRBD1. V lost 3 bases and J lost 5; bases outside the gene matches: 6. This CDR3 region has 15 residues. The V gene's germline CDR1 is SGHRS and CDR2 YFSETQ. The CDR3 loop is CASSSTGQGADEQYF. In nucleotides, the CDR3 is TGCGCCAGCAGCTCGACGGGACAGGGGGCAGACGAGCAGTACTTC.

The table lists this clonotype with many counts. The chain has TRBV7-2 and TRBJ2-3; no definite D call. Trimming cost V 6 bases and J 2 bases, with 9 bases left between them. Per the germline V gene, CDR1 is SGHTA and CDR2 is FQGNSA. CDR3 length: 13 amino acids. CDR3 bases: TGTGCCAGCAGTTCCCCGTCCACAGATACGCAGTATTTT. Its protein is CASSSPSTDTQYF. The entire variable domain, with the rest obtained from reference TRBV7-2 and TRBJ2-3, is as follows: GAGVSQSPSNKVTEKGKDVELRCDPISGHTALYWYRQSLGQGLEFLIYFQGNSAPDKSGLPSDRFSAERTGGSVSTLTIQRTQQEDSAVYLCASSSPSTDTQYFGPGTRLTVL.

This clonotype was seen repeatedly, ten times or more. The chain has TRBV12-3 or TRBV12-4 and TRBJ2-7; D unresolved. V shed 3 bases and J shed 6 bases, with 18 bases lying between them. This CDR3 comprises 15 residues. This chain's CDR3 is CASSLTIGPPLEQYF. In nucleotides, the CDR3 is TGTGCCAGCAGTTTGACCATCGGACCCCCGCTCGAGCAGTACTTC.

This clonotype was counted at least ten times. The rearrangement links TRBV28 to TRBJ2-7, with 7 positions matching TRBD1. The CDR3 is 15 amino acids. Germline V CDR1 and CDR2: MDHEN, SYDVKM. The trim removed 2 bases at V and 2 bases at J, leaving 6 bases unmatched. CDR3 region: CASSLTWTGAYEQYF. In DNA form, the CDR3 reads TGTGCCAGCAGTTTAACGTGGACAGGAGCCTACGAGCAGTACTTC. Full variable domain (rest looked up from reference TRBV28 and TRBJ2-7): DVKVTQSSRYLVKRTGEKVFLECVQDMDHENMFWYRQDPGLGLRLIYFSYDVKMKEKGDIPEGYSVSREKKERFSLILESASTNQTSMYLCASSLTWTGAYEQYFGPGTRLTVT.

This clonotype occurred many times. The genes are TRBV10-3 and TRBJ2-6; D remains ambiguous. V gave up 5 bases and J gave up 0 bases, with 8 bases separating them. CDR1 and CDR2 from the germline V gene are ENHRY and SYGVKD. The CDR3 has 15 amino acids. The CDR3 loop reads CAISSENSGANVLTF. The CDR3 DNA reads TGTGCCATCAGTAGTGAGAACTCTGGGGCCAACGTCCTGACTTTC.

Regarding this clonotype: One end of the junction fails to match germline, which may point to a read error. The J gene is TRBJ1-1, the V gene TRBV7-2, with TRBD1 identical over 7 bases. The CDR3 is 15 amino acids. Per the germline V gene, CDR1 is SGHTA and CDR2 is FQGNSA. This CDR3 reads CDSSKIRDSAREAFF. The CDR3 DNA reads as TGTGACAGCAGCAAGATCCGGGACAGCGCCCGTGAAGCTTTCTTT.

This chain links TRBV2 with TRBJ1-5; 7 bases match TRBD1. V gave up 0 bases and J gave up 6 bases; unmatched junction bases: 8. The CDR3 length is 16 residues. From germline, CDR1 is SNHLY and CDR2 FYNNEI. The DNA for the CDR3 is TGTGCCAGCAGTGAAGCGTTTGGGGCAGGGGGTCAGCCCCAGCATTTT. Its translation is CASSEAFGAGGQPQHF.

There are many counts of this clonotype. This chain joins TRBV29-1 and TRBJ2-1, with 10 nucleotides matching TRBD1. CDR1 and CDR2 (germline): SQVTM, ANQGSEA. The CDR3 is 14 residues long. Trimming took 5 bases from V and 12 from J; bases not matched to a gene: 13. For the CDR3, the DNA is TGCAGCGTTCCGACAGGGGGCGCGTGGGGGGGGCAGTTCTTC. It yields the protein CSVPTGGAWGGQFF.

This clonotype appeared many times. This chain connects TRBV20-1 to TRBJ1-6; no firm D call. CDR3 size: 14 residues. Trimming stripped 6 bases from V and 7 bases from J, with 16 bases between. CDR1 and CDR2 from the germline V gene are DFQATT and SNEGSKA (reference sequence). DNA of the CDR3: TGCAGTGCCGTCCCTAGGGTGGTAAATTCACCCCTCCACTTT. It specifies CSAVPRVVNSPLHF.

Details on this clonotype: A much larger clonotype is one base distant, so this may be a read error. This sequence joins TRBV20-1 and TRBJ1-5; D call uncertain. Germline lookup yields CDR1 DFQATT and CDR2 SNEGSKA (reference sequence). The CDR3 consists of 15 residues. CDR3 bases: TGCTGTGCTAGAACATGGGGAAATCGTAATCAGCCCCAGCATTTT. It specifies CCARTWGNRNQPQHF.

This clonotype was seen at least ten times. The chain combines TRBV20-1 with TRBJ2-5, with 9 bases matching TRBD2. V dropped 3 bases and J dropped 5; count of bases not matched to a gene: 7. The V gene's germline CDR1 is DFQATT and CDR2 SNEGSKA (reference sequence). The length of the CDR3 is 14 residues. CDR3 bases: TGCAGTGCTAGGGCGGGGGGGCCAGAGGAGACCCAGTACTTC. Its protein product is CSARAGGPEETQYF.

The DNA of the CDR3 is TGTGCCAGCTCACCACAAGGACAGGGGCCCTACACCTTC. Amino acids: CASSPQGQGPYTF. The J gene is TRBJ1-2, the V gene TRBV18, with 9 positions matching TRBD1. J gave up 10 bases and V 1 base, and 4 bases lay outside the gene matches. The CDR3 has 13 amino acids. The germline gives CDR1 KGHSH, CDR2 LQKENI. The whole variable domain, filled in from reference TRBV18 and TRBJ1-2, reads NAGVMQNPRHLVRRRGQEARLRCSPMKGHSHVYWYRQLPEEGLKFMVYLQKENIIDESGMPKERFSAEFPKEGPSILRIQQVVRGDSAAYFCASSPQGQGPYTFGSGTRLTVV.

This chain uses TRBV14 with TRBJ2-1; no reliable D call. The germline CDR1 and CDR2 sequences are SGHDN and FVKESK. V lost 0 bases, J lost 5 bases, and 11 bases lay in between. The CDR3 has 15 residues. In nucleotides, the CDR3 is TGTGCCAGCAGCCAAGATACCGGCTTTGACAATGAGCAGTTCTTC. This translates into CASSQDTGFDNEQFF.

This clonotype has a count of ten or more. The V call is TRBV10-3, the J call TRBJ1-1; a weak D match, TRBD1 (6 bases). The CDR3 runs to 15 residues. The germline V and J ends were trimmed by 6 bases and 7 bases, with 21 bases remaining between them. In germline, CDR1 is ENHRY, CDR2 SYGVKD. In DNA form, the CDR3 reads TGTGCCATCAGCCACGCGGACAGTGGCCGGGATGAAGCTTTCTTT. Amino acid sequence: CAISHADSGRDEAFF.

This clonotype has a count of ten or more. CDR3 sequence (DNA): TGTGCCAGCAGACCACCGGGACTAACAACAGGGGAGCAGTACTTC. It encodes CASRPPGLTTGEQYF. The chain has TRBV11-2 and TRBJ2-7, with D maybe TRBD2 (7 bases). The CDR3 spans 15 residues. CDR1 and CDR2 (germline): SGHAT, FQNNGV. V lost 6 bases, J lost 7 bases, and 22 bases lay in between. The full variable domain, completed using reference TRBV11-2 and TRBJ2-7, is EAGVAQSPRYKIIEKRQSVAFWCNPISGHATLYWYQQILGQGPKLLIQFQNNGVVDDSQLPKDRFSAERLKGVDSTLKIQPAKLEDSAVYLCASRPPGLTTGEQYFGPGTRLTVT.